The sequence of this T cell receptor beta chain was determined in a study of shared clonotypes between healthy human individuals (dated by TCRdb to 2020 to 2022). For the study in its entirety: The cohort comprised a couple of women and a few men aged 18 to 49 years. For each donor, CD4 naive and CD4 memory were each given three plates, CD8 naive was given two plates, and CD8 memory was given one plate. Per donor, leukapheresis produced somewhere between about 0.9 and 9.5 billion PBMCs. The study deeply sequenced blood TCR repertoires of five healthy adults to estimate repertoire size and the extent of clonotype sharing between individuals. To increase sequencing depth and limit assay-specific biases, TCR repertoire library preparation and sequencing were carried out by different laboratories using diverse techniques.

Details on this clone: Its cognate antigen has yet to be identified. No base qualities exist here, and no much larger clone lies one base off it. Distinct nucleotide sequences in the sample also encode this CDR3.

Healthy HIV-negative adults with no recently reported acute infections or vaccinations were included as donors. Only Caucasian adults living in Nashville, Tennessee, USA were represented among the donors. CD4+ T cells were enriched by magnetic negative selection; naive cells were then positively selected on CD45RA, and the negative fraction formed the memory subset. Blood was obtained by leukapheresis, after which PBMCs were separated by Ficoll-Histopaque density gradient centrifugation and cryopreserved in liquid nitrogen vapor phase. Purity and quantity of every magnetically sorted T cell population were checked by analytical flow cytometry. Genomic DNA was isolated from every sorted fraction and measured by UV absorbance on a Nanodrop 2000c. Broader findings and caveats from the paper: Naive subsets generally had larger estimated clonotype richness than memory subsets did. Roughly 5% of naive CD4, more than 3% of naive CD8, around 2.3% of memory CD4, and 0.4% of memory CD8 clonotypes were shared across several donors. Incomplete sequencing was indicated by rarefaction of sorted-subset datasets, despite the large sequencing depth. Pairwise subsampling indicated that sequencing depth was expected to affect the degree of clonotype sharing among donors. Higher generation probabilities were observed for clonotypes shared by all four sorted-subset donors than for non-shared clonotypes. The genetic and exposure-history diversity represented was limited by the small number of donors. Only blood was sampled, and tissue TCR repertoires likely differ from those in blood.

CDR1 and CDR2 (MDHEN, SYDVKM) derive from the germline V gene. Cut back by 2 bases and 4 bases, the V and J ends lie 14 bases apart. The CDR3 sequence holds 15 residues, the cysteine and phenylalanine included. Left in the record is the CDR3 DNA by itself, 45 bases read in frame from the first base. TCR CDR3 regions were amplified from genomic DNA by multiplex PCR using the deep immunoSEQ assay. For each cell subset, the extracted genomic DNA was distributed evenly across all wells of several immunoSEQ 96-well plates, and each plate served as one replicate. For sorted subsets, each replicate PCR was loaded with about 200 ng genomic DNA, equivalent to 25,000 to 35,000 T cell genomes. Purified libraries were measured with a Qubit 3.0 fluorometer, size-checked on a Bioanalyzer 2100, and measured again with the KAPA Library Quantification kit. Every immunoSEQ 96-well plate was sequenced on a separate single-read 150-cycle Illumina NextSeq 550 flow cell. The study's processing was this. Because only junctional sequences without quality scores were contained in the immunoSEQ output, filtering matching that applied to full-length reads could not be performed. Sequences were annotated with PyIR, a Python wrapper for IgBLAST v1.9, using IMGT germline references to assign V/J genes and CDR3. Reads were removed for weak V/J assignments (E-value above 1e-6), missing CDR3, stop codons, out-of-frame junctions, or ambiguous translated residues. V3J clonotypes were defined by identical inferred V gene, J gene, and CDR3 amino acid sequence. Percentage overlap between repertoires was computed as shared unique clonotypes divided by the size of the smaller repertoire. Three approaches were used to assess repertoire richness: RTK rarefaction, the Chao1 estimator, and Recon v2.1 estimates of unobserved clonotypes. Generation probabilities were computed with OLGA for all TCRbeta clonotypes obtained by the gDNA method from several donors. TCRdb obtained this table from immuneACCESS and retained in-frame rearrangements with V and J assigned. These tables miss some clones; where compared with another copy, unresolved V genes account for less than half of the shortfall, and the remainder is unexplained. Clone size and the V and J calls come from that table; the DNA yielded D and trimming. For this sample the table gives some 2,500,000 clones, of which about 90% were detected only once. Jointly, the top ten make up approximately 0.41% of the sample.

The chain is assembled from TRBV28 and TRBJ1-1; TRBD1 is possibly the D segment (6 matching bases). Sequencing input: naive CD4+ T cells from PBMCs. The cell subset or site label for this specimen denotes: CD45RA+ positively selected. This TCR came from a man aged 18 to 30 in good health. Some clones in this sample may be carry-over from other donors' samples. The DNA reads TGTGCCAGCAGTTTAGGGGGGGCATGGGGCACTGAAGCTTTCTTT. Its protein reads: CASSLGGAWGTEAFF.